This TCR beta chain was captured in a study of blood T cell repertoires in COVID-19. Study summary: COVID-19 samples from acute and convalescent phases originated in the United States, Italy and Spain. The cDNA or gDNA used as material had been derived from T cells, B-cell-depleted T cells, or PBMCs.

Here immunoSEQ multiplex PCR was the method, and the copy in TCRdb shows in-frame clones only, minus some. This table holds 130,000 to 150,000 clones, around 79% found once. CDR3 size: 15 residues. Trimming cost V 4 bases and J 2 bases, with 13 bases left between them. Per the germline V gene, CDR1 is SGHTS and CDR2 is YDEGEE. This clone was observed a few times. Sequencing was carried out using peripheral blood. This rearrangement joins TRBV5-8 to TRBJ2-1; perhaps TRBD1 as D (5 bases). This sequence was found in a man in his 60s with acute or convalescent COVID-19. As DNA, the CDR3 is TGTGCCAGCAGCCCCAGGGTCTCGCCCTACAATGAGCAGTTCTTC. Residues: CASSPRVSPYNEQFF.